Reported below is one T cell receptor (beta chain). These data belong to a study of T cell changes during pregnancy in multiple sclerosis. Germline loops: CDR1 MNHEY, CDR2 SVGAGI. Trimming removed 7 bases at V and 2 bases at J, with 9 bases between. The CDR3 consists of 13 residues. Here immunoSEQ multiplex PCR was the method, and the copy in TCRdb shows in-frame clones only, minus some. This table has about 39,000 clones, approximately 94% appearing once. Sequences were derived from CD4+ T cells from peripheral blood mononuclear cells, sampled after pregnancy. This sequence joins TRBV6-5 and TRBJ1-5, with a possible D match to TRBD1 (5 bases). This receptor was obtained from a female donor with multiple sclerosis, enrolled in a pregnancy study. CDR3 loop: CASTQGRNQPQHF. The CDR3 DNA sequence: TGTGCCAGCACCCAGGGCCGCAATCAGCCCCAGCATTTT.